This T cell receptor (beta chain) was captured by sequencing in a study of patients and donors after allogeneic stem cell transplantation. This CDR3 has 14 amino acids. With 0 bases removed from V and 4 bases from J, the gap between germline ends came to 9 bases. The V gene's germline CDR1 is ENHRY and CDR2 SYGVKD. In TCRdb, the RT-PCR reads were re-called with MiXCR into one record per CDR3 protein. The repertoire has over 130,000 distinct CDR3 sequences, over 30% of them found once; the top ten carry 40% to 55%. Sequenced: blood, either unsorted or a sorted T cell fraction (not recorded which). The chain employs TRBV10-3 and TRBJ2-5, with D maybe TRBD1 (6 bases). The clonotype originates from a human donor who was either an allogeneic HSCT recipient or a stem cell or donor lymphocyte infusion donor (not recorded which). It is not recorded whose cells these are; they may come from a transplant donor. For the CDR3, the DNA is TGTGCCATCAGTGAGTCGATAGGGGGAGAGACCCAGTACTTC. Amino acids: CAISESIGGETQYF.